A single sample is the source of the 23 T cell receptor beta chains below, sequenced in a study of T-cell memory formation after mild COVID-19. TCRdb used MiXCR to reprocess the 5' RACE reads, holding one entry per CDR3 protein. The data hold about 180,000 distinct CDR3 sequences, with about a fifth observed a single time. The sequencing sample was made of PBMCs or a T cell subset sorted from them (not recorded which). These receptors were collected from a man aged 18 to 30 who had mild COVID-19 (a few samples of this study predate the infection). Cell type and time point are not known.

Notes on this clonotype: One end of the junction is discordant with germline, which a read error may explain. V is TRBV2 and J is TRBJ2-7; 12 bases are a match to TRBD1. From germline, CDR1 is SNHLY and CDR2 FYNNEI. CDR3 length equals 14 residues. CDR3 in amino acids: CASSIQTGTGGYDF. CDR3 DNA: TGTGCCAGCAGTATACAAACTGGGACAGGGGGCTACGACTTC.

The rearrangement joins TRBV20-1 to TRBJ1-2; D might be TRBD1 (6 bases). The CDR3 consists of 14 residues. V lost 4 bases to trimming and J lost 2 bases, with 14 bases between them. Germline CDR1 and CDR2: DFQATT and SNEGSKA (reference sequence). CDR3 sequence reads: CSATRGGLNYGYTF. The DNA of the CDR3 is TGCAGTGCTACCCGGGGGGGGCTAAACTATGGCTACACCTTC.

A few counts support this clonotype. The V and J genes are TRBV6-5 and TRBJ2-7; 10 bases line up with TRBD2. V lost 2 bases to trimming and J lost 3 bases; unmatched junction nucleotides: 4. CDR1 MNHEY and CDR2 SVGAGI come from the germline V gene. The CDR3 spans 15 residues. CDR3 nucleotides: TGTGCCAGCAGTTACGGGCTAGCGGGGGTCTACGAGCAGTACTTC. Protein product: CASSYGLAGVYEQYF.

This clonotype was counted between two and nine times. The genes are TRBV5-1 and TRBJ2-2; weak D call: TRBD1 (5 bases). Trimming removed 5 bases at V and 1 base at J, with 9 bases between. The CDR3 is 14 residues long. Germline V gene data show CDR1 as SGHRS and CDR2 as YFSETQ. The CDR3 loop reads CASRITGNTGELFF. In DNA form, the CDR3 reads TGCGCCAGCAGAATCACAGGGAACACCGGGGAGCTGTTTTTT.

The CDR3 protein is CASSSRSGTSTDTQYF. DNA of the CDR3: TGTGCCAGCAGCTCCCGATCCGGGACTTCCACAGATACGCAGTATTTT. This rearrangement joins TRBV7-6 to TRBJ2-3; TRBD2 is a possible D gene (6 bases). Germline V gene data show CDR1 as SGHVS and CDR2 as FNYEAQ. The V end lost 4 bases, the J end lost 2 bases, and 16 bases lay between the germline ends. This CDR3 has 16 residues.

The rearrangement links TRBV28 to TRBJ1-3; TRBD1 might be the D (5 bases). Germline CDR1 is MDHEN and CDR2 is SYDVKM. The CDR3 contains 15 residues. V shed 6 bases and J shed 1 base, with 13 bases lying between them. The CDR3 DNA is TGTGCCAGCAGGGCTCTGAGGGGATCTGGAAACACCATATATTTT. Amino acids: CASRALRGSGNTIYF.

This chain joins TRBV6-1 and TRBJ2-1; D perhaps matches TRBD2 (5 bases). CDR1 is MNHNS and CDR2 is SASEGT in the germline V gene. This CDR3 is 13 amino acids long. Trimming left V 3 bases short and J 8 bases short, with 11 bases between. The CDR3 DNA reads TGTGCCAGCAGTGAGTTGGACTTCTATGAGCAGTTCTTC. Encoded protein: CASSELDFYEQFF.

The chain uses TRBV12-3 or TRBV12-4 and TRBJ2-5; perhaps TRBD1 as D (6 bases). The CDR3 covers 15 residues. Trimming left V 0 bases short and J 3 bases short, with 11 bases between. CDR3 bases: TGTGCCAGCAGTTTAGCCGGGCAGGGGAAAGAGACCCAGTACTTC. This translates into CASSLAGQGKETQYF.

CDR3 loop: CASSQDSMGGLATNEKLFF. As DNA, the CDR3 is TGCGCCAGCAGCCAAGATAGTATGGGGGGCCTTGCAACTAATGAAAAACTGTTTTTT. The V and J genes are TRBV4-3 and TRBJ1-4; perhaps TRBD1 as D (6 bases). The V gene lost 0 bases and the J gene lost 0 bases, with 17 bases spanning the gap. Looked up from germline, CDR1 is LGHNA and CDR2 is YSLEER. The CDR3 consists of 19 residues.

The CDR3 is CASSFGGMAGELFF. The CDR3 coding sequence is TGTGCCAGCAGCTTCGGGGGGATGGCCGGGGAGCTGTTTTTT. The V and J genes are TRBV7-3 and TRBJ2-2; 7 bases are a match to TRBD2. Germline CDR1 reads SGHTA; CDR2 reads FQGTGA. After removal of 3 bases from V and 6 bases from J, the junction contained 4 bases not matched to a gene. The CDR3 covers 14 residues.

This clonotype was picked up a small number of times. This sequence joins TRBV5-1 and TRBJ1-5; tentatively, D is TRBD1 (5 bases). V was trimmed by 2 bases and J by 6 bases, leaving 12 bases between them. Germline loops: CDR1 SGHRS, CDR2 YFSETQ. The CDR3 is made up of 14 amino acids. This chain's CDR3 is CASSLGTGRQPQHF. CDR3 sequence (DNA): TGCGCCAGCAGCTTAGGGACCGGACGTCAGCCCCAGCATTTT.

The chain has TRBV4-2 and TRBJ1-2; no reliable D call. Between the trimmed V and J ends, which lost 1 base and 1 base, there was a span of 10 bases. Germline V lookup: CDR1 LGHNA, CDR2 YNFKEQ. This CDR3 is 15 amino acids long. CDR3 DNA: TGTGCCAGCAGCCAAGTTATGTCAGATAACTATGGCTACACCTTC. This encodes CASSQVMSDNYGYTF.

This sequence joins TRBV20-1 and TRBJ1-4; D gene uncertain. CDR3 size: 11 residues. V was pared by 6 bases and J by 5 bases, with 7 bases between. Germline values: CDR1 DFQATT, CDR2 SNEGSKA (reference sequence). The CDR3 here is CSARLNEKLFF. The CDR3 DNA reads as TGCAGTGCCAGGTTAAATGAAAAACTGTTTTTT.

This clonotype was seen a few times. In DNA, the CDR3 is TGTGCCACCAGTGTCCCGCGGGGAGCCGGGGAGCTGTTTTTT. It translates to CATSVPRGAGELFF. The chain is built from TRBV24-1 and TRBJ2-2; D is perhaps TRBD2 (6 bases). In germline, CDR1 is KGHDR, CDR2 SFDVKD. Trimming pared 5 bases from V and 6 bases from J, leaving 12 bases between. The CDR3 spans 14 residues.

For this clonotype: An end of the junction differs from the germline gene, which may be a read error. The chain links TRBV5-4 to TRBJ2-7; D possibly corresponds to TRBD1 (5 bases). Germline V gene lookup returns CDR1 SGHNT and CDR2 YYREEE (reference sequence). The CDR3 totals 13 residues. CDR3 residues: CASSLGPSDEQYF. CDR3 bases: TGTGCCAGCAGCCTGGGGCCCTCCGACGAGCAGTACTTC.

A few counts support this clonotype. This chain joins TRBV29-1 and TRBJ1-6; TRBD1 agrees at 8 bases. With V trimmed by 5 bases and J by 7 bases, 7 bases remained unmatched. The CDR3 consists of 14 residues. Germline CDR1 reads SQVTM; CDR2 reads ANQGSEA. The DNA for the CDR3 is TGCAGCGTTAGCGGGACAGGCGGAAATTCACCCCTCCACTTT. It codes for CSVSGTGGNSPLHF.

The table lists this clonotype with a few counts. The chain links TRBV4-3 to TRBJ2-1; D may be TRBD2 (5 bases). The CDR3 contains 16 residues. V shed 1 base and J shed 10 bases, with 20 bases lying between them. Germline CDR1 and CDR2: LGHNA and YSLEER. CDR3: CASSQGGFRGGREQFF. For the CDR3, the DNA is TGCGCCAGCAGCCAAGGGGGATTTCGGGGTGGCCGGGAGCAGTTCTTC.

V and J are TRBV10-3 and TRBJ1-1, with D uncertain. V shed 3 bases and J shed 1 base, with 9 bases lying between them. There are 14 residues in the CDR3. Germline V gives CDR1 ENHRY, CDR2 SYGVKD. CDR3 in DNA: TGTGCCATCAGTGAATTAGCCACGAACACTGAAGCTTTCTTT. Its protein is CAISELATNTEAFF.

This clonotype showed up just a few times. The chain has TRBV6-2 or TRBV6-3 and TRBJ2-3, with TRBD1 identical over 7 bases. This CDR3 has 15 residues. The trim removed 2 bases at V and 3 bases at J, leaving 5 bases unmatched. In germline, CDR1 is MNHEY, CDR2 SVGEGT. CDR3 sequence (DNA): TGTGCCAGCAGTTACGGAGACAGGGATACAGATACGCAGTATTTT. This codes for CASSYGDRDTDTQYF.

This chain connects TRBV7-2 to TRBJ2-5; D is possibly TRBD1 (6 bases). The germline V gene has CDR1 SGHTA and CDR2 FQGNSA. The CDR3 length is 15 residues. V lost 2 bases and J 9 bases, leaving 19 bases between the germline ends. CDR3 sequence reads: CASSLWGPQGEAQYF. The DNA of the CDR3 is TGTGCCAGCAGCTTATGGGGGCCCCAAGGCGAGGCCCAGTACTTC.

The CDR3 protein is CASSPGSTAQPQHF. DNA of the CDR3: TGTGCCAGCAGCCCGGGCAGTACAGCTCAGCCCCAGCATTTT. V gene TRBV7-2 combines with J gene TRBJ1-5; D gene unclear. The CDR3 sequence is 14 residues long. Trimming took 5 bases from V and 6 from J, leaving 14 bases between them. Germline CDR1 reads SGHTA; CDR2 reads FQGNSA.

The chain employs TRBV9 and TRBJ2-5; weak D call: TRBD2 (5 bases). The CDR3 length is 13 residues. Germline values: CDR1 SGDLS, CDR2 YYNGEE. Trimming stripped 6 bases from V and 5 bases from J, with 14 bases between. CDR3 DNA: TGTGCCAGCAAACTAGAGGGAGAGGAGACCCAGTACTTC. It encodes CASKLEGEETQYF.

V usage is TRBV15 and J usage is TRBJ2-7; D possibly corresponds to TRBD1 (5 bases). Looked up from germline, CDR1 is LNHNV and CDR2 is YYDKDF (reference sequence). The CDR3 is 14 residues long. V was clipped by 4 bases and J by 2 bases, with 12 bases between them. The CDR3 sequence: CATSTAGAPYEQYV. The CDR3, as DNA: TGTGCCACCAGCACCGCTGGGGCGCCCTACGAGCAGTACGTC.